These 20 T cell receptor beta chains share one sample of origin, sequenced in a study of blood T cell repertoires in COVID-19. Some clones are missing from TCRdb's copy, which holds only in-frame ones; the method was immunoSEQ multiplex PCR. The sample lists approximately 300,000 clones; about nine tenths were seen once. Input material: PBMCs or T cells enriched from blood (not recorded which). The receptors stem from a man between 60 and 75 years old who had recovered from COVID-19.

The V gene is TRBV15, the J gene TRBJ1-2, with a weak D call TRBD1 (6 bases). Germline V gene data show CDR1 as LNHNV and CDR2 as YYDKDF (reference sequence). The CDR3 loop spans 12 amino acids. V dropped 7 bases and J dropped 8 bases, with 14 bases sitting between them. This CDR3 is CATNKGDKGYTF. The CDR3 DNA sequence: TGTGCCACCAACAAGGGGGACAAAGGCTACACCTTC.

This clone has more than one count but fewer than ten. The chain uses TRBV7-9 and TRBJ1-2; no firm D call. CDR1 is SEHNR and CDR2 is FQNEAQ in the germline V gene (reference sequence). The CDR3 consists of 16 residues. V shed 3 bases and J shed 3 bases, with 17 bases lying between them. CDR3 region: CASSFGSAALDYGYTF. The CDR3 DNA follows: TGTGCCAGCAGCTTCGGCAGCGCAGCCCTCGACTATGGCTACACCTTC.

This rearrangement joins TRBV2 to TRBJ2-1; D gene unclear. This CDR3 is built from 12 residues. Germline assignment: CDR1 SNHLY and CDR2 FYNNEI. Between the trimmed V and J ends, which lost 6 bases and 9 bases, there was a span of 12 bases. CDR3 nucleotides: TGTGCCAGCAGCCAGGATCTTGGTGAGCAGTTCTTC. Translating gives CASSQDLGEQFF.

The V gene is TRBV11-3, the J gene TRBJ1-4; TRBD1 matches 10 bases. With V trimmed by 2 bases and J by 9 bases, 12 bases remained unmatched. Germline CDR1 reads SGHNT; CDR2 reads YENEEA. This CDR3 is 17 amino acids long. The CDR3 nucleotides read TGTGCCAGCAGCTTATCCTTTTCATCGGACAGGGGGAAAAAACTGTTTTTT. Amino acid sequence: CASSLSFSSDRGKKLFF.

This chain links TRBV5-1 with TRBJ2-3; 9 nucleotides agree with TRBD2. The length of the CDR3 is 16 residues. J gave up 4 bases and V 1 base, and 7 bases lay outside the gene matches. Germline V gene data show CDR1 as SGHRS and CDR2 as YFSETQ. CDR3 sequence reads: CASSLFGGRAADTQYF. CDR3 nucleotide sequence: TGCGCCAGCAGCTTGTTCGGCGGGAGGGCTGCAGATACGCAGTATTTT.

V and J are TRBV27 and TRBJ2-4; 14 bases agree with TRBD2. From germline, CDR1 is MNHEY and CDR2 SMNVEV (reference sequence). The CDR3 covers 21 residues. The ends lost 5 bases at V and 0 bases at J; junction bases unmatched: 15. The CDR3 DNA reads as TGTGCCAGCAGTCCCATCCTGGGACTAGCGGGAGAATTACTAGCCAAAAACATTCAGTACTTC. Amino acids: CASSPILGLAGELLAKNIQYF.

The chain combines TRBV14 with TRBJ1-6; D is undetermined. The CDR3 extends over 13 amino acids. The germline gives CDR1 SGHDN, CDR2 FVKESK. Trimming cost V 4 bases and J 6 bases, with 7 bases left between them. The DNA of the CDR3 is TGTGCCAGCAGCCTAAACAGTAATTCACCCCTCCACTTT. Translating it yields CASSLNSNSPLHF. Variable domain in full (rest from reference TRBV14 and TRBJ1-6): EAGVTQFPSHSVIEKGQTVTLRCDPISGHDNLYWYRRVMGKEIKFLLHFVKESKQDESGMPNNRFLAERTGGTYSTLKVQPAELEDSGVYFCASSLNSNSPLHFGNGTRLTVT.

The V gene is TRBV5-1, the J gene TRBJ1-5; 7 bases match TRBD1. The CDR3 is made up of 17 amino acids. CDR1 and CDR2 (germline): SGHRS, YFSETQ. Trimming removed 1 base from V and 5 bases from J; junction bases left unmatched: 12. In DNA, the CDR3 is TGCGCCAGCAGCTTGCGGGGCCTGACAGGGATCGATCAGCCCCAGCATTTT. This codes for CASSLRGLTGIDQPQHF.

This clone was recorded a few times. Here the CDR3 reads CASSLGPGTGANVLTF. For the CDR3, the DNA is TGCGCCAGCAGCTTGGGGCCGGGGACTGGGGCCAACGTCCTGACTTTC. The V and J genes are TRBV5-1 and TRBJ2-6; D possibly corresponds to TRBD2 (5 bases). V was trimmed by 0 bases and J by 2 bases, leaving 9 bases between them. CDR1 and CDR2 (germline): SGHRS, YFSETQ. The length of the CDR3 is 16 residues. Using reference TRBV5-1 and TRBJ2-6 for the parts outside the CDR3, the full variable domain is KAGVTQTPRYLIKTRGQQVTLSCSPISGHRSVSWYQQTPGQGLQFLFEYFSETQRNKGNFPGRFSGRQFSNSRSEMNVSTLELGDSALYLCASSLGPGTGANVLTFGAGSRLTVL.

This chain connects TRBV9 to TRBJ2-7; D not certain. Germline loops: CDR1 SGDLS, CDR2 YYNGEE. CDR3 length: 13 residues. The germline V and J ends were trimmed by 4 bases and 4 bases, with 12 bases remaining between them. CDR3 nucleotide sequence: TGTGCCAGCAGCTCAGGAAGTGATTACGAGCAGTACTTC. Amino acids: CASSSGSDYEQYF.

The rearrangement links TRBV3-1 (or the pseudogene TRBV3-2) to TRBJ2-1; D remains ambiguous. The germline CDR1 and CDR2 sequences are LGHDT and YNNKEL (reference sequence). The CDR3 sequence is 15 residues long. V was clipped by 6 bases and J by 8 bases, with 20 bases between them. Here the CDR3 reads CASSLRPSQRDEQFF. CDR3 sequence (DNA): TGTGCCAGCAGTCTCCGACCCTCTCAACGGGATGAGCAGTTCTTC.

V usage is TRBV6-5 and J usage is TRBJ1-6; weak D call: TRBD1 (5 bases). The CDR3 consists of 15 residues. Trimming left V 3 bases short and J 6 bases short, with 12 bases between. Germline V lookup: CDR1 MNHEY, CDR2 SVGAGI. The chain's CDR3 is CASSYARRVNSPLHF. The CDR3 DNA reads TGTGCCAGCAGTTATGCTCGCAGGGTTAATTCACCCCTCCACTTT.

The chain couples TRBV28 to TRBJ1-6; D uncertain. Germline-derived CDR1 and CDR2 are MDHEN and SYDVKM. V lost 4 bases, J lost 5 bases, and 15 bases lay in between. This CDR3 comprises 16 residues. DNA of the CDR3: TGTGCCAGCAGTTCCCCGGTCGCGGGAAATAATTCACCCCTCCACTTT. Its protein is CASSSPVAGNNSPLHF.

This clone came up once. The V call is TRBV6-5, the J call TRBJ1-1; 7 nucleotides align to TRBD1. Germline CDR1 reads MNHEY; CDR2 reads SVGAGI. V dropped 4 bases and J dropped 0; count of bases not matched to a gene: 5. There are 15 residues in the CDR3. CDR3 nucleotide sequence: TGTGCCAGCAGTTTGACAGGGAGTATGAACACTGAAGCTTTCTTT. Translation gives CASSLTGSMNTEAFF.

The chain has TRBV19 and TRBJ1-1; possible D gene TRBD1, 5 bases. V lost 6 bases to trimming and J lost 4 bases, with 21 bases between them. This CDR3 is 16 amino acids long. Germline V gene lookup returns CDR1 LNHDA and CDR2 SQIVND (reference sequence). The CDR3 DNA is TGTGCCAGTAGAGCCCCAGGGAGGGTTTTGGGCACTGAAGCTTTCTTT. Amino acids: CASRAPGRVLGTEAFF.

The V gene is TRBV7-2, the J gene TRBJ1-5; a possible D gene is TRBD1 (6 bases). Germline V lookup: CDR1 SGHTA, CDR2 FQGNSA. V dropped 4 bases and J dropped 0 bases, with 7 bases sitting between them. The CDR3 totals 14 residues. CDR3 DNA sequence: TGTGCCAGCAGCTGGACAGCTAGCAATCAGCCCCAGCATTTT. This sequence encodes CASSWTASNQPQHF.

The V and J genes are TRBV6-5 and TRBJ2-7; TRBD1 agrees at 7 bases. Trimming at V came to 6 bases and at J to 0 bases, leaving 5 bases not matched to a gene. Germline values: CDR1 MNHEY, CDR2 SVGAGI. There are 14 residues in the CDR3. DNA of the CDR3: TGTGCCAGCAGACGGGACAGAAACTCCTACGAGCAGTACTTC. This encodes CASRRDRNSYEQYF.

This chain connects TRBV27 to TRBJ1-2; D unresolved. The V gene lost 3 bases and the J gene lost 4 bases, with 9 bases spanning the gap. The germline gives CDR1 MNHEY, CDR2 SMNVEV (reference sequence). CDR3 length: 13 residues. CDR3 sequence reads: CASSFTVGYGYTF. The CDR3 nucleotides read TGTGCCAGCAGTTTTACAGTCGGCTATGGCTACACCTTC.

This sequence joins TRBV19 and TRBJ1-1, with 8 bases identical to TRBD1. The CDR3 sequence is 15 residues long. CDR1 and CDR2 (germline): LNHDA, SQIVND (reference sequence). V shed 7 bases, J shed 4 bases, and the junction held 11 bases outside the gene matches. CDR3 region: CASTETGEPATEAFF. CDR3 bases: TGTGCCAGTACCGAGACAGGGGAGCCAGCCACTGAAGCTTTCTTT.

The chain uses TRBV7-9 and TRBJ2-7, with D possibly matching TRBD1 (6 bases). In germline, CDR1 is SEHNR, CDR2 FQNEAQ (reference sequence). The CDR3 has 15 amino acids. The V end lost 5 bases, the J end lost 2 bases, and 16 bases lay between the germline ends. CDR3 nucleotide sequence: TGTGCCAGCAGCCACGGGCAGGGGCGGACCTACGAGCAGTACTTC. It translates to CASSHGQGRTYEQYF.